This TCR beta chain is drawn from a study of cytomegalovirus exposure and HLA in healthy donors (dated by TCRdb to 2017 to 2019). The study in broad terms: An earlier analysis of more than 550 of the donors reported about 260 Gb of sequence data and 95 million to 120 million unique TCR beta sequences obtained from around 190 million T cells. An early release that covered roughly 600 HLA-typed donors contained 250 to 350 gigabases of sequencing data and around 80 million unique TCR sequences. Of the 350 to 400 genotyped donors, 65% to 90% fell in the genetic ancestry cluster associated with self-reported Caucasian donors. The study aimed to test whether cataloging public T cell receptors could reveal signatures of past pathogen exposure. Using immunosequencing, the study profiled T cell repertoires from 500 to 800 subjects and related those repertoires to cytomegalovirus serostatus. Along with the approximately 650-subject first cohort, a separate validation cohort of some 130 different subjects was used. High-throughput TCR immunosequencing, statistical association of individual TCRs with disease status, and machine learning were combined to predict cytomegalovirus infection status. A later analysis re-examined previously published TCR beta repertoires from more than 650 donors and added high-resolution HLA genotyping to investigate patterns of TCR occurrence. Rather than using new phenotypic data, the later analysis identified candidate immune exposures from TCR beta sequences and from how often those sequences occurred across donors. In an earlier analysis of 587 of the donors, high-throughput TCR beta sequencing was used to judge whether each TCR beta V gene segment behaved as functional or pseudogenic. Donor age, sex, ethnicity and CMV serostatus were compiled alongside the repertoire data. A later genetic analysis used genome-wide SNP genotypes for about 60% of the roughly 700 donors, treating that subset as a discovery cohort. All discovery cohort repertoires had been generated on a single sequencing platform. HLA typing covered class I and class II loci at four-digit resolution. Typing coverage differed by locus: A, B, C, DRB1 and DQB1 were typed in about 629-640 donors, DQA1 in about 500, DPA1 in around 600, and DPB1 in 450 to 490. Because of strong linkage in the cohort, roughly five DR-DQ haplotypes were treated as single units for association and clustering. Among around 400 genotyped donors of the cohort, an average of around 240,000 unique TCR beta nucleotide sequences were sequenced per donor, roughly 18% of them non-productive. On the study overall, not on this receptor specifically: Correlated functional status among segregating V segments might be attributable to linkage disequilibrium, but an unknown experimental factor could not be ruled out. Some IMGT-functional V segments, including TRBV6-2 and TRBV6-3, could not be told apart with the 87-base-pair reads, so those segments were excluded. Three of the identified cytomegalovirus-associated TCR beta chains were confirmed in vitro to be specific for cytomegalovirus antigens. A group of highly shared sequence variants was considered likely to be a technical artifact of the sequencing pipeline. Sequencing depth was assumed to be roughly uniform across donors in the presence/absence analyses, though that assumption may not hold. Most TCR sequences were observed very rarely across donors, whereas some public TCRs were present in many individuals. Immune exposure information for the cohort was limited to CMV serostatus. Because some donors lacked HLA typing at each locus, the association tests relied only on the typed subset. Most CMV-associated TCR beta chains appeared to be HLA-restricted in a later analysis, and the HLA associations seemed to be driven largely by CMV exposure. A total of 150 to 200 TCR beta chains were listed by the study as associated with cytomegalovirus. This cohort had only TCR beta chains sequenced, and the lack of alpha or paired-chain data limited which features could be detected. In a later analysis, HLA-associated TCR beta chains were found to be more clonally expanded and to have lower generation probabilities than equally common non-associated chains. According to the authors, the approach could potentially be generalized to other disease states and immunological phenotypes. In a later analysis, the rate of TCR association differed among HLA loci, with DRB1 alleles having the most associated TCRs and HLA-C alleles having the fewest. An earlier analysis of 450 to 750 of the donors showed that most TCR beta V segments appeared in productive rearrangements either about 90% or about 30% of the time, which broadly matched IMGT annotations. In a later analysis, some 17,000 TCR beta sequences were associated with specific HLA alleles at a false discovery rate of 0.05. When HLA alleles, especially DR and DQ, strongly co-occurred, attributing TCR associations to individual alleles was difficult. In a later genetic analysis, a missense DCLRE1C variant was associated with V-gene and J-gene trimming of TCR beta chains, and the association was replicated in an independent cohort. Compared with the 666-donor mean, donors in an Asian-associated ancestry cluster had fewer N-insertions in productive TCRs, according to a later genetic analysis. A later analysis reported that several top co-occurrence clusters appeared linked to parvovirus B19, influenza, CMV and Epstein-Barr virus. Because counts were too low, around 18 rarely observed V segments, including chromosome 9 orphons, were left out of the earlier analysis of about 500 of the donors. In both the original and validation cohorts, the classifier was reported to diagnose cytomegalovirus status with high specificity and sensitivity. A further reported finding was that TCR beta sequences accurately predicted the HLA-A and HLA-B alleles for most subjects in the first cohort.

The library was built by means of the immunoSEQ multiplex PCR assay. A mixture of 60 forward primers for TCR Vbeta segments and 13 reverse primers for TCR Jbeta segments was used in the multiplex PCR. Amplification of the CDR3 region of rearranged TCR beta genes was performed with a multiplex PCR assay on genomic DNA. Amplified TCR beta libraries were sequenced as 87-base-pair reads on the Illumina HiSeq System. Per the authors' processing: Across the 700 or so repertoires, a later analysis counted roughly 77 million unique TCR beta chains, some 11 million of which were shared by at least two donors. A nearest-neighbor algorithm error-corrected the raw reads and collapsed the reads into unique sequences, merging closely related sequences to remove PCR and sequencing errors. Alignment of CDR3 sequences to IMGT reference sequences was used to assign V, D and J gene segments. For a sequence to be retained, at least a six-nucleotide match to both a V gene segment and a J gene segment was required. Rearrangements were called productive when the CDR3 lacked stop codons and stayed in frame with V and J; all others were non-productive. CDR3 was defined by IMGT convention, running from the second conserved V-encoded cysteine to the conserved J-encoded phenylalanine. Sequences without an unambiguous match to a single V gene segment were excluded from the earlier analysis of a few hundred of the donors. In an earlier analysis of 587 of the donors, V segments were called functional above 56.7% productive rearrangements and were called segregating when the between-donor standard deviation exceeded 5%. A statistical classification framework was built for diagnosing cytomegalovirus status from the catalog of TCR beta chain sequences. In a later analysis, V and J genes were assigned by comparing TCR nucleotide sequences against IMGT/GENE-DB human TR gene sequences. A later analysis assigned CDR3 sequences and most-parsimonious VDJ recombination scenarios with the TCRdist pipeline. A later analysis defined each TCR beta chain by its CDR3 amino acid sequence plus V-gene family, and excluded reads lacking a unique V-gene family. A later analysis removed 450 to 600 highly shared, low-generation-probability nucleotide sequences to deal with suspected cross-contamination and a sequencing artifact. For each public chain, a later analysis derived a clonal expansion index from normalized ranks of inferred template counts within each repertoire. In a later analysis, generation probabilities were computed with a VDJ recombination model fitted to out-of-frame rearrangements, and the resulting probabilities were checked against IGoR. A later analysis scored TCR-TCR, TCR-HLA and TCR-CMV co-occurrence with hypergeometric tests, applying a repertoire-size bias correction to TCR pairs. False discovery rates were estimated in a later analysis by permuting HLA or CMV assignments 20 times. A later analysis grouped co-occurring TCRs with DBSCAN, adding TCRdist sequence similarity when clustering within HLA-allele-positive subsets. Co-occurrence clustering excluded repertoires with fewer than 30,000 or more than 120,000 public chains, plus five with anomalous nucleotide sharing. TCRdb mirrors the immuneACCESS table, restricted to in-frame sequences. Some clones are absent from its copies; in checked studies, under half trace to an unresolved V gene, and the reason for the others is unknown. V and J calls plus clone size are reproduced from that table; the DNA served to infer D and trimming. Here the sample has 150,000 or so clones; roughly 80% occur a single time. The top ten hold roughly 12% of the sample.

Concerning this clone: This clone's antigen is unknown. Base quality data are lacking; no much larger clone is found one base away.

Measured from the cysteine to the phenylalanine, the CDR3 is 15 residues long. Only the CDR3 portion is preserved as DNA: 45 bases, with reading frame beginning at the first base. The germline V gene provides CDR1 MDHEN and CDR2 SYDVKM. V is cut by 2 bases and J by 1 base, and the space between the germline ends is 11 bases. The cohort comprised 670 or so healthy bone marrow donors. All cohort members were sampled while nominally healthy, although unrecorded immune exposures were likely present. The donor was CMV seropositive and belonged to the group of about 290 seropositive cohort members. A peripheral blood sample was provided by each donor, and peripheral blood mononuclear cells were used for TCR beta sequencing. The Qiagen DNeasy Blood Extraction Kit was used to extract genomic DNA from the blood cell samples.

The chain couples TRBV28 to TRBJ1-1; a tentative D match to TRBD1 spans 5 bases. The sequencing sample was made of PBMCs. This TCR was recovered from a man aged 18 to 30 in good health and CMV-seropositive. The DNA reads TGTGCCAGCAGTTTAATGGTTCAGGGGAACACTGAAGCTTTCTTT. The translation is CASSLMVQGNTEAFF.